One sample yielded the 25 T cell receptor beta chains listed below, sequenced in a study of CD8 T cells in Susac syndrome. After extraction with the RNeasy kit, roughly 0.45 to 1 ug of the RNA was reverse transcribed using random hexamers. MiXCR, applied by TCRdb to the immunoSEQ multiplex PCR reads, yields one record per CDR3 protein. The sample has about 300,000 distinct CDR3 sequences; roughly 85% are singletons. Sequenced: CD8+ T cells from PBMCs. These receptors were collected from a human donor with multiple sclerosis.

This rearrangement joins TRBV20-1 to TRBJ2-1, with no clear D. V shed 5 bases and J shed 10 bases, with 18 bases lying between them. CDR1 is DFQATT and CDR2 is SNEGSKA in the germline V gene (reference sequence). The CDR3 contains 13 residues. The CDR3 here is CSAVERVVYEQFF. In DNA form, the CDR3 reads TGCAGTGCTGTAGAAAGGGTAGTCTACGAGCAGTTCTTC.

CDR3 protein: CSARPFWVSWYNEQFF. CDR3 DNA: TGCAGTGCTAGGCCTTTTTGGGTCTCATGGTACAATGAGCAGTTCTTC. The rearrangement uses TRBV20-1 and TRBJ2-1; D is uncertain. Trimming took 3 bases from V and 4 from J, leaving 19 bases between them. Germline assignment: CDR1 DFQATT and CDR2 SNEGSKA (reference sequence). CDR3 size: 16 residues.

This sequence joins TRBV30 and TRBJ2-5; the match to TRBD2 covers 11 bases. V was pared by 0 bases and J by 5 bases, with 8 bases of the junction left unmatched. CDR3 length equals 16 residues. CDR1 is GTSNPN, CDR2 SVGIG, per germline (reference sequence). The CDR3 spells CAWSVLVAGGPETQYF. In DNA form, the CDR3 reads TGTGCCTGGAGTGTACTAGTAGCGGGAGGGCCGGAGACCCAGTACTTC.

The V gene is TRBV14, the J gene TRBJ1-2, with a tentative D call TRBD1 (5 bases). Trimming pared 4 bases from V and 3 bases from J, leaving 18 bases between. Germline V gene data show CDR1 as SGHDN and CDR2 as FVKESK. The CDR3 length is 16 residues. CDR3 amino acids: CASSLRGWSRDYGYTF. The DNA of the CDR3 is TGTGCCAGCAGCCTCCGGGGGTGGAGTAGGGACTATGGCTACACCTTC. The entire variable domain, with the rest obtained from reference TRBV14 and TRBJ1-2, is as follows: EAGVTQFPSHSVIEKGQTVTLRCDPISGHDNLYWYRRVMGKEIKFLLHFVKESKQDESGMPNNRFLAERTGGTYSTLKVQPAELEDSGVYFCASSLRGWSRDYGYTFGSGTRLTVV.

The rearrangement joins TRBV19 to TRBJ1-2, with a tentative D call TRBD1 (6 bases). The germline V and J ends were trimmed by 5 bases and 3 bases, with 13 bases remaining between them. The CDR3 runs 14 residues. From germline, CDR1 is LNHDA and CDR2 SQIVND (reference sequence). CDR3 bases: TGTGCCAGTAGTTCACGGACAGCAGACTATGGCTACACCTTC. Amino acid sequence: CASSSRTADYGYTF.

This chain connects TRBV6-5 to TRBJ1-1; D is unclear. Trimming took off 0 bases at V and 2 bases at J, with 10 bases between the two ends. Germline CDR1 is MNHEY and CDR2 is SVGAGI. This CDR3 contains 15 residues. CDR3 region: CASSYSASSNTEAFF. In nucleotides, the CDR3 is TGTGCCAGCAGTTACTCGGCCAGCTCAAACACTGAAGCTTTCTTT.

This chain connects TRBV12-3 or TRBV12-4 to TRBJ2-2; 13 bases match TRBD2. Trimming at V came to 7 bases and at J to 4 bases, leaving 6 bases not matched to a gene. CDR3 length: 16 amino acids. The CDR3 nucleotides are TGTGCCAGCATCCTCGGGACTAGCGGGGTCACCGGGGAGCTGTTTTTT. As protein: CASILGTSGVTGELFF.

CDR3 sequence reads: CASSETGTDATNEKLFF. Written as DNA, the CDR3 is TGTGCCAGCAGTGAAACCGGGACGGACGCAACTAATGAAAAACTGTTTTTT. The rearrangement joins TRBV25-1 to TRBJ1-4, with a possible D match to TRBD1 (5 bases). Germline loops: CDR1 MGHDK, CDR2 SYGVNS. The CDR3 is made up of 17 amino acids. The V gene lost 2 bases and the J gene lost 0 bases, with 13 bases spanning the gap.

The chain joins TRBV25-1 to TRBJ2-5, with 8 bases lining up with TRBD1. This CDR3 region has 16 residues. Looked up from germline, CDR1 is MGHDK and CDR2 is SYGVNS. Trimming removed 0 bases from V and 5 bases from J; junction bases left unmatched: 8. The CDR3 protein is CASSEYKADRGETQYF. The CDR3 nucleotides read TGTGCCAGCAGTGAATATAAGGCAGACAGGGGCGAGACCCAGTACTTC. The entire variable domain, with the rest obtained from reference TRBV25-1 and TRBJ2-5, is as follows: EADIYQTPRYLVIGTGKKITLECSQTMGHDKMYWYQQDPGMELHLIHYSYGVNSTEKGDLSSESTVSRIRTEHFPLTLESARPSHTSQYLCASSEYKADRGETQYFGPGTRLLVL.

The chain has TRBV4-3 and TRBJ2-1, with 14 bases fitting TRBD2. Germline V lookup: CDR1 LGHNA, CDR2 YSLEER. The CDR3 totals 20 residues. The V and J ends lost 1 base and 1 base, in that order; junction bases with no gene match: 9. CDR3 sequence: CASSQGAGTSGSRSYNEQFF. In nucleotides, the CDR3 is TGCGCCAGCAGCCAAGGTGCCGGGACTAGCGGGAGTAGGTCCTACAATGAGCAGTTCTTC.

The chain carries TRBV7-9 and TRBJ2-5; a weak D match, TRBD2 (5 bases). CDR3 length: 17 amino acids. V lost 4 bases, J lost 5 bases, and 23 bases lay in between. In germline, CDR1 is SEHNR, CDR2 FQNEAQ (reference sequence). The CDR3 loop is CASSSHAGSMKGETQYF. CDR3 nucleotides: TGTGCCAGCAGCTCACATGCGGGCAGTATGAAAGGGGAGACCCAGTACTTC.

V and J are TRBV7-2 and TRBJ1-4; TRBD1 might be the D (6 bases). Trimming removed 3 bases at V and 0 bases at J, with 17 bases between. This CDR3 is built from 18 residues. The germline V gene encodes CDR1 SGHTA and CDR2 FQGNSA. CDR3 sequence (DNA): TGTGCCAGCAGCTTCCTAACTTGGACAGACGCAACTAATGAAAAACTGTTTTTT. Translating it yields CASSFLTWTDATNEKLFF.

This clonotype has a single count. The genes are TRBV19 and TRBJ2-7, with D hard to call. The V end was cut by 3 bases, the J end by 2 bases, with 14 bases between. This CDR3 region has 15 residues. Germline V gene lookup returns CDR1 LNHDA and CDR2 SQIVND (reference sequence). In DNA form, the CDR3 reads TGTGCCAGTAGTATTCGGGCAGACCTTGCCTACGAGCAGTACTTC. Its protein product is CASSIRADLAYEQYF.

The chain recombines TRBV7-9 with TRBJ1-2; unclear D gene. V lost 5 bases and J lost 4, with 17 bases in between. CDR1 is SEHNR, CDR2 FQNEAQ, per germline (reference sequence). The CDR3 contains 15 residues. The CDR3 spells CASSGNIVEGYGYTF. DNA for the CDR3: TGTGCCAGCAGCGGCAACATCGTGGAGGGCTATGGCTACACCTTC.

The CDR3 nucleotides are TGTGCCACCAGCCCCGAGACAGGGGATAACTATGGCTACACCTTC. It is translated as CATSPETGDNYGYTF. This chain connects TRBV15 to TRBJ1-2; TRBD1 matches at 8 bases. This CDR3 is 15 amino acids long. After removal of 5 bases from V and 1 base from J, the junction contained 6 bases not matched to a gene. Germline loops: CDR1 LNHNV, CDR2 YYDKDF (reference sequence).

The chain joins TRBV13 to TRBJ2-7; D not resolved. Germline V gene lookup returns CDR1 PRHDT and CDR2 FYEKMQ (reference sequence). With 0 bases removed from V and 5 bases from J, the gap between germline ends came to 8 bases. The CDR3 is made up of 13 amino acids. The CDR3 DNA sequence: TGTGCCAGCAGCTTAGGGAGAAGCCACGAGCAGTACTTC. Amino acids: CASSLGRSHEQYF. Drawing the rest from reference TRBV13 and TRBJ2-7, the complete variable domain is AAGVIQSPRHLIKEKRETATLKCYPIPRHDTVYWYQQGPGQDPQFLISFYEKMQSDKGSIPDRFSAQQFSDYHSELNMSSLELGDSALYFCASSLGRSHEQYFGPGTRLTVT.

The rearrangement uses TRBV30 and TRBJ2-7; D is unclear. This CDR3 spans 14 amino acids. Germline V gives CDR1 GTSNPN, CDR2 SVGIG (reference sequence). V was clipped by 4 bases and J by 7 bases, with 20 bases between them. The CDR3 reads CAWKTVSELREQYF. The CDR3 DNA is TGTGCCTGGAAAACTGTGTCGGAGCTGCGGGAGCAGTACTTC.

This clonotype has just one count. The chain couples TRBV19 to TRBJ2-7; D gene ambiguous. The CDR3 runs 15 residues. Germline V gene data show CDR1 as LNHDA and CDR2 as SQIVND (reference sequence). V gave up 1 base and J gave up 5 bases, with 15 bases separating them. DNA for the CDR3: TGTGCCAGTAGTATAGGGGCCGGTGTAATCCACGAGCAGTACTTC. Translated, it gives CASSIGAGVIHEQYF.

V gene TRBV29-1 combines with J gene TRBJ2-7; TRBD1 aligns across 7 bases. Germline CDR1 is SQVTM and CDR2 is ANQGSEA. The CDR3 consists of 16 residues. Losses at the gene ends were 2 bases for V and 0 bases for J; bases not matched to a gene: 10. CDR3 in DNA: TGCAGCGTTGAATTCACAGGGGCCATACCCTCCTACGAGCAGTACTTC. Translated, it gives CSVEFTGAIPSYEQYF.

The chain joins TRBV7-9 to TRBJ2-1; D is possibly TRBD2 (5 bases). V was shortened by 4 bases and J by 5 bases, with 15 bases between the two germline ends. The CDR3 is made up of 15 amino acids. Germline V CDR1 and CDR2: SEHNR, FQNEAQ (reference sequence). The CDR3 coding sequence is TGTGCCAGCAGCTGGGCGCCGGGAACCAACAATGAGCAGTTCTTC. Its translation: CASSWAPGTNNEQFF.

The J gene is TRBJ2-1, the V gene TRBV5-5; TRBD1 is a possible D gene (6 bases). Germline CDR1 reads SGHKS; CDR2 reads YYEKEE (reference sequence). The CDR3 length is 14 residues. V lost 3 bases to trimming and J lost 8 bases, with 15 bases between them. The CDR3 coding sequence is TGTGCCAGCAGCTACCTTGATCCAGGGGATGAGCAGTTCTTC. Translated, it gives CASSYLDPGDEQFF.

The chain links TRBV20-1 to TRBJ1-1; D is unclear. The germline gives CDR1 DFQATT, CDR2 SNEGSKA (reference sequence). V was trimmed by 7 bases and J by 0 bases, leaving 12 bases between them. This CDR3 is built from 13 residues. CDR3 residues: CSVRDILNTEAFF. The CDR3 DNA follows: TGCAGTGTGAGGGATATTCTGAACACTGAAGCTTTCTTT.

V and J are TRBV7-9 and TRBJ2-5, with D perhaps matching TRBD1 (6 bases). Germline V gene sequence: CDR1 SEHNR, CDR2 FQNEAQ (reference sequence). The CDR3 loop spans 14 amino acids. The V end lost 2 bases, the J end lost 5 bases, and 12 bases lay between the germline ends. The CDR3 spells CASSLTGFMETQYF. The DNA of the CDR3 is TGTGCCAGCAGCTTAACAGGGTTTATGGAGACCCAGTACTTC.

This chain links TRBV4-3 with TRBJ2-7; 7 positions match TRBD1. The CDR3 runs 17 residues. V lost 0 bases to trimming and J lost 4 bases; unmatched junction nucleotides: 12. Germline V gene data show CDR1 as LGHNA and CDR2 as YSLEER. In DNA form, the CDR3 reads TGCGCCAGCAGCCAAGAATTCCGGACAGGCGGATATTACGAGCAGTACTTC. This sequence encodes CASSQEFRTGGYYEQYF.

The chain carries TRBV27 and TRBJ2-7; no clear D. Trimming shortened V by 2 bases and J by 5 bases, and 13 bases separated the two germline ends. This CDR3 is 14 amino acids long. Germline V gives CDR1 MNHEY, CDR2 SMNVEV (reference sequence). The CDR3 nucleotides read TGTGCCAGCAGTTTAATGGTGGGCTGGGACGAGCAGTACTTC. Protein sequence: CASSLMVGWDEQYF.